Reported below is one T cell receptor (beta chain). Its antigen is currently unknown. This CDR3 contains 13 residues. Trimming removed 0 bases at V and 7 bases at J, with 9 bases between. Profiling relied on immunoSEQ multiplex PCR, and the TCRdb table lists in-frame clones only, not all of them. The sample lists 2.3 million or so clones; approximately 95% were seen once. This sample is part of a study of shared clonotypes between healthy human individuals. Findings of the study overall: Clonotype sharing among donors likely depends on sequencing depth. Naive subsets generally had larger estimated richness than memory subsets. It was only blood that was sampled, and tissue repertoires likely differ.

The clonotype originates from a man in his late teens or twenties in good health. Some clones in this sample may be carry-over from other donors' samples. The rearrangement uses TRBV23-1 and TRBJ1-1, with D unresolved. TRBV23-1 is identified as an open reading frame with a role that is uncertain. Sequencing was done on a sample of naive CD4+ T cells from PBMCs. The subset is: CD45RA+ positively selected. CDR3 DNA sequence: TGCGCCAGCAGTCAATCTAGACGGGGTGAAGCTTTCTTT. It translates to CASSQSRRGEAFF.